These 8 T cell receptor beta chains were sequenced from one sample in a study of metastatic and nonmetastatic thyroid tumors. Treatment of any kind had been given to no patient before thyroid surgery. TCRdb reprocessed the PCR reads using MiXCR. The sample includes fewer than 40,000 clones, about a sixth of them seen just once. The sequenced material came from blood. The receptor set was obtained from a male donor with papillary thyroid cancer or a benign thyroid nodule (not recorded which). Some clones in this sample may be carry-over from other donors' samples.

This clone was detected ten times or more. The chain has TRBV19 and TRBJ2-1; weak D call: TRBD2 (6 bases). The CDR3 consists of 11 residues. CDR1 and CDR2 (germline): LNHDA, SQIVND (reference sequence). Trimming pared 5 bases from V and 14 bases from J, leaving 13 bases between. This CDR3 is CASSGWEAKFF. The CDR3 DNA follows: TGTGCCAGTAGTGGGTGGGAGGCCAAGTTCTTC. The entire variable domain, with the rest obtained from reference TRBV19 and TRBJ2-1, is as follows: DGGITQSPKYLFRKEGQNVTLSCEQNLNHDAMYWYRQDPGQGLRLIYYSQIVNDFQKGDIAEGYSVSREKKESFPLTVTSAQKNPTAFYLCASSGWEAKFFGPGTRLTVL.

At least ten counts were recorded for this clone. CDR3 DNA sequence: TGTGCCAGCAGTTTAGCAGCGGGGGTGGAGACCCAGTACTTC. Translating it yields CASSLAAGVETQYF. The chain combines TRBV12-3 or TRBV12-4 with TRBJ2-5; TRBD2 agrees at 8 bases. This CDR3 is built from 14 residues. The junction had 2 bases not matched to a gene; V was cut back by 0 bases and J by 5 bases.

This clone appeared many times. This chain links TRBV29-1 with TRBJ1-2, with 10 bases lining up with TRBD1. V was clipped by 7 bases and J by 5 bases; unmatched bases: 13. CDR1 and CDR2 from the germline V gene are SQVTM and ANQGSEA. The CDR3 consists of 15 residues. The CDR3 nucleotides read TGCAGCGGTAGGCCGGGACAGGGGATTAATTATGGCTACACCTTC. Translating it yields CSGRPGQGINYGYTF.

This clone occurred many times. The rearrangement uses TRBV27 and TRBJ2-3; possibly TRBD1 for D (6 bases). The CDR3 length is 14 residues. Germline V CDR1 and CDR2: MNHEY, SMNVEV (reference sequence). Deletions cut 7 bases from V and 2 bases from J, with 13 bases between. CDR3 residues: CASTQGHHTDTQYF. The CDR3, as DNA: TGTGCCAGCACCCAGGGACACCACACAGATACGCAGTATTTT.

There are many counts of this clone. The chain combines TRBV5-1 with TRBJ2-2, with D unresolved. The length of the CDR3 is 14 residues. Germline CDR1 is SGHRS and CDR2 is YFSETQ. Trimming took 0 bases from V and 8 from J, leaving 11 bases between them. The CDR3 sequence is CASSLEPGVGELFF. The CDR3 coding sequence is TGCGCCAGCAGCTTGGAACCCGGAGTGGGGGAGCTGTTTTTT.

The chain joins TRBV9 to TRBJ2-3, with 11 bases that match TRBD2. V was clipped by 3 bases and J by 5 bases; unmatched bases: 8. CDR3 size: 16 residues. Germline lookup yields CDR1 SGDLS and CDR2 YYNGEE. CDR3 nucleotides: TGTGCCAGCAGCGACCATAGCGGGAGGGCGGAAGATACGCAGTATTTT. It encodes CASSDHSGRAEDTQYF. Combining the CDR3 with reference TRBV9 and TRBJ2-3 gives the whole variable domain DSGVTQTPKHLITATGQRVTLRCSPRSGDLSVYWYQQSLDQGLQFLIQYYNGEERAKGNILERFSAQQFPDLHSELNLSSLELGDSALYFCASSDHSGRAEDTQYFGPGTRLTVL.

This clone was observed at least ten times. V is TRBV18 and J is TRBJ1-5; 7 nucleotides align to TRBD1. Germline CDR1 KGHSH, CDR2 LQKENI. The V segment lost 3 bases and the J segment 0 bases; nucleotides outside the gene matches: 5. The CDR3 has 16 amino acids. The CDR3 DNA is TGTGCCAGCTCACCGACAGGGCTAAGTAGCAATCAGCCCCAGCATTTT. It is translated as CASSPTGLSSNQPQHF. The full variable domain, completed using reference TRBV18 and TRBJ1-5, is NAGVMQNPRHLVRRRGQEARLRCSPMKGHSHVYWYRQLPEEGLKFMVYLQKENIIDESGMPKERFSAEFPKEGPSILRIQQVVRGDSAAYFCASSPTGLSSNQPQHFGDGTRLSIL.

This clone was detected only a few times. This chain links TRBV24-1 with TRBJ1-2; D remains ambiguous. Trimming took 5 bases from V and 6 from J, leaving 12 bases between them. Germline values: CDR1 KGHDR, CDR2 SFDVKD. There are 13 residues in the CDR3. This CDR3 reads CATSVEVADGYTF. For the CDR3, the DNA is TGTGCCACCAGTGTTGAAGTGGCGGATGGCTACACCTTC.